The 7 T cell receptor beta chains reported below all come from one sample, sequenced in a study of CD8 T cells in Susac syndrome (dated by TCRdb to between 2019 and 2020). To prepare the library, the immunoSEQ multiplex PCR assay was applied. RNA was extracted using the RNeasy kit, and roughly 0.5 to 1 ug of the RNA was reverse transcribed with random hexamers. TCRdb reprocessing: public reads trimmed at Q25 with fastp, clones called with MiXCR, in-frame beta chains kept. Duplicate CDR3 protein sequences are folded into a single record with the most common DNA and genes. The sample yields over 80,000 distinct CDR3 sequences; 85% to 95% were counted once. The ten largest clonotypes hold about 0.32% of the sample. The specimen was CD8+ T cells from PBMCs. Every receptor here comes from a human donor in good health.

This chain uses TRBV12-3 or TRBV12-4 with TRBJ2-1, with 13 bases that match TRBD2. CDR3 length: 15 residues. The V and J ends lost 8 bases and 4 bases, in that order; junction bases with no gene match: 5. The CDR3 reads CASARTSGGYNEQFF. The CDR3 coding sequence is TGTGCCAGCGCCCGGACTAGCGGGGGATACAATGAGCAGTTCTTC.

The chain carries TRBV7-8 and TRBJ1-1; no definite D call. The ends were cut back, 7 bases at V and 7 bases at J, with 10 bases in the middle. The CDR3 loop spans 11 amino acids. Germline lookup yields CDR1 SGHVS and CDR2 FQNEAQ. The CDR3 loop is CASTDLGEAFF. CDR3 coding DNA: TGTGCCAGCACCGACCTGGGTGAAGCTTTCTTT.

The chain couples TRBV29-1 to TRBJ1-1; D is uncertain. Trimming pared 4 bases from V and 4 bases from J, leaving 4 bases between. This CDR3 is 10 amino acids long. CDR1 and CDR2 from the germline V gene are SQVTM and ANQGSEA. CDR3 amino acids: CSVVSTEAFF. The CDR3 DNA is TGCAGCGTTGTTTCCACTGAAGCTTTCTTT.

The rearrangement links TRBV6-6 to TRBJ1-2, with unresolved D. Germline CDR1 is MNHNY and CDR2 is SVGAGI (reference sequence). The CDR3 is made up of 15 amino acids. The V end was cut by 6 bases, the J end by 5 bases, with 19 bases between. CDR3 coding DNA: TGTGCCAGCAGGCCGAGCGAGACAACTTATTATGGCTACACCTTC. Translation gives CASRPSETTYYGYTF.

The chain links TRBV6-5 to TRBJ2-2; no firm D call. The V and J ends lost 3 bases and 5 bases respectively, with 7 bases between them. Germline assignment: CDR1 MNHEY and CDR2 SVGAGI. CDR3 length equals 13 residues. CDR3 coding DNA: TGTGCCAGCAGTTATAAGGGAACCGGGGAGCTGTTTTTT. Translated, it gives CASSYKGTGELFF.

The chain links TRBV7-9 to TRBJ1-5, with D possibly matching TRBD1 (5 bases). This CDR3 contains 14 residues. The V gene's germline CDR1 is SEHNR and CDR2 FQNEAQ (reference sequence). V lost 8 bases, J lost 1 base, and 12 bases lay in between. This CDR3 reads CASRYGGSNQPQHF. DNA of the CDR3: TGTGCCAGCCGGTACGGGGGGAGCAATCAGCCCCAGCATTTT.

Remarks on this clonotype: At one end, the junction sequence differs from germline, possibly due to a read error. The V call is TRBV6-1, the J call TRBJ1-2; D is undetermined. This CDR3 has 9 amino acids. Germline values: CDR1 MNHNS, CDR2 SASEGT. CDR3 protein: CASSGAGNF. The CDR3 DNA sequence: TGTGCCAGCAGTGGGGCCGGCAACTTC.